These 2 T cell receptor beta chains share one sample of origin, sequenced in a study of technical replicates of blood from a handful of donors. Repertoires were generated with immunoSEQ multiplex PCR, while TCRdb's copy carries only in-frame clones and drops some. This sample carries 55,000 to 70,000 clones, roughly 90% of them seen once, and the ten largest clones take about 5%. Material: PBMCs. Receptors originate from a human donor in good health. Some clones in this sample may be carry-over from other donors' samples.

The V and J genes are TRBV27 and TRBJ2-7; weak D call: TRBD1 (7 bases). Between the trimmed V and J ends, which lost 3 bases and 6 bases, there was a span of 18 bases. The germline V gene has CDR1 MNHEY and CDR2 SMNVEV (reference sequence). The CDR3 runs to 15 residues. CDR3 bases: TGTGCCAGCAGTTTGTCCGGCAGGGGGGTATCCGAGCAGTACTTC. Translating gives CASSLSGRGVSEQYF.

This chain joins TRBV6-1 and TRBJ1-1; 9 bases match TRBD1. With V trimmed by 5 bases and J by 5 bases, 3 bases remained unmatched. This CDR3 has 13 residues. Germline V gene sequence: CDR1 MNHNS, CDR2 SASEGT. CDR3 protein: CASSRTGVTEAFF. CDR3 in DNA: TGTGCCAGCAGTAGGACAGGGGTAACTGAAGCTTTCTTT.